The 7 T cell receptor beta chains presented below share a single source sample, sequenced in a study of T cells of healthy individuals. TCRdb redid the calling of the 5' RACE reads with MiXCR, one entry per CDR3 protein. Found here are about 96,000 distinct CDR3 sequences, around 17% of them singletons; the top ten hold 6% to 8%. Source of these receptors: a human donor in good health.

In this sample, this clonotype turned up a few times. The chain has TRBV5-1 and TRBJ2-1, with D maybe TRBD1 (5 bases). The CDR3 covers 13 residues. V gave up 4 bases and J gave up 6 bases, with 11 bases separating them. Germline V lookup: CDR1 SGHRS, CDR2 YFSETQ. The CDR3 protein is CASSPYRSNEQFF. CDR3 bases: TGCGCCAGCAGCCCGTACAGGTCCAATGAGCAGTTCTTC.

This clonotype was picked up a small number of times. The genes are TRBV28 and TRBJ1-5; D not resolved. The germline gives CDR1 MDHEN, CDR2 SYDVKM. V shed 1 base and J shed 0 bases, with 1 base lying between them. This CDR3 has 13 residues. The CDR3 spells CASSLSSNQPQHF. DNA for the CDR3: TGTGCCAGCAGTTTATCTAGCAATCAGCCCCAGCATTTT. Together with reference TRBV28 and TRBJ1-5, the CDR3 gives the full variable domain: DVKVTQSSRYLVKRTGEKVFLECVQDMDHENMFWYRQDPGLGLRLIYFSYDVKMKEKGDIPEGYSVSREKKERFSLILESASTNQTSMYLCASSLSSNQPQHFGDGTRLSIL.

This clonotype was seen at least ten times. CDR3 bases: TGTGCCAGCAGCTACGGAGGCACGAACACCGGGGAGCTGTTTTTT. Translating it yields CASSYGGTNTGELFF. The rearrangement uses TRBV7-3 and TRBJ2-2, with D perhaps TRBD2 (5 bases). The CDR3 runs to 15 residues. The V gene lost 4 bases and the J gene lost 0 bases, with 9 bases spanning the gap. Germline CDR1 is SGHTA and CDR2 is FQGTGA.

This clonotype was seen repeatedly, ten times or more. The J gene is TRBJ2-1, the V gene TRBV28, with a weak D call TRBD2 (5 bases). The CDR3 sequence is 15 residues long. V lost 2 bases to trimming and J lost 3 bases, with 11 bases between them. From germline, CDR1 is MDHEN and CDR2 SYDVKM. Here the CDR3 reads CASSLGVEGYNEQFF. CDR3 DNA sequence: TGTGCCAGCAGTTTAGGGGTTGAGGGCTACAATGAGCAGTTCTTC.

The chain recombines TRBV28 with TRBJ2-7; 10 nucleotides agree with TRBD1. Germline V lookup: CDR1 MDHEN, CDR2 SYDVKM. The J segment lost 2 bases and the V segment lost 7 bases, leaving 8 bases of the junction unmatched. The CDR3 length is 15 residues. DNA for the CDR3: TGTGCCAGCAAGACAGGGGGCTTTAGTACCTACGAGCAGTACTTC. Translated, it gives CASKTGGFSTYEQYF.

This clonotype was observed at least ten times. The chain uses TRBV12-3 or TRBV12-4 and TRBJ1-2; D possibly corresponds to TRBD1 (6 bases). This CDR3 is 13 amino acids long. Trimming took off 4 bases at V and 7 bases at J, with 13 bases between the two ends. The CDR3 coding sequence is TGTGCCAGCAGTTCCCTACAGGGCGGTGGCTACACCTTC. Amino acids: CASSSLQGGGYTF.

This clonotype was recorded at least ten times. V usage is TRBV12-3 or TRBV12-4 and J usage is TRBJ2-7; TRBD2 agrees at 8 bases. J gave up 6 bases and V 6 bases, and 13 bases lay outside the gene matches. The CDR3 has 15 amino acids. Written as DNA, the CDR3 is TGTGCCAGCAGAGCCGGGACTAGGAACCTTGGCGAGCAGTACTTC. Protein sequence: CASRAGTRNLGEQYF.